The next 27 T cell receptor beta chains were all read from a single sample in a study of T cell repertoires in cytomegalovirus infection. For these TCRs, the target antigens are not known. One entry per CDR3 protein, called by TCRdb with MiXCR from the reads. This repertoire shows some 700,000 distinct CDR3 sequences, roughly 30% found once; its top ten account for around a sixth. Sequences were derived from cultured PBMCs, sampled from culture after CMV antigen stimulation. The receptor source for this set is a human donor in good health (CMV status not recorded). Some clones in this sample may be carry-over from other donors' samples.

The genes are TRBV4-3 and TRBJ2-1; TRBD2 matches 8 bases. CDR3 length equals 16 residues. Germline CDR1 is LGHNA and CDR2 is YSLEER. V was pared by 4 bases and J by 6 bases, with 11 bases of the junction left unmatched. The CDR3 sequence: CASSRAGTSPSNEQFF. The CDR3 region has the DNA TGCGCCAGCAGCCGGGCCGGGACTAGTCCCTCCAATGAGCAGTTCTTC.

The chain recombines TRBV15 with TRBJ1-5; no firm D call. The germline V and J ends were trimmed by 1 base and 0 bases, with 1 base remaining between them. The germline gives CDR1 LNHNV, CDR2 YYDKDF (reference sequence). This CDR3 has 13 residues. The CDR3 here is CATSRASNQPQHF. The CDR3 region has the DNA TGTGCCACCAGCAGAGCTAGCAATCAGCCCCAGCATTTT.

The DNA of the CDR3 is TGTGCCAGTAGTAGAGCTGGGACAGCCAACTATGGCTACACCTTC. It codes for CASSRAGTANYGYTF. J is TRBJ1-2 and V is TRBV19, with 7 bases aligning to TRBD1. Unmatched junction bases numbered 7, after V lost 4 bases and J lost 2 bases. CDR3 length equals 15 residues. The germline V gene encodes CDR1 LNHDA and CDR2 SQIVND (reference sequence).

The V and J genes are TRBV29-1 and TRBJ2-1; weak D call: TRBD1 (7 bases). V was trimmed by 6 bases and J by 4 bases, leaving 22 bases between them. The CDR3 is made up of 16 amino acids. Germline lookup yields CDR1 SQVTM and CDR2 ANQGSEA. The DNA of the CDR3 is TGCAGCGTACAGACAGGGACTTATAACGATTACAATGAGCAGTTCTTC. Translating it yields CSVQTGTYNDYNEQFF.

This clonotype was observed at least ten times. The chain couples TRBV27 to TRBJ2-7; TRBD2 agrees at 8 bases. Germline CDR1 and CDR2: MNHEY and SMNVEV (reference sequence). V was clipped by 7 bases and J by 3 bases; unmatched bases: 8. CDR3 length equals 14 residues. CDR3 region: CASTRGGHYYEQYF. The CDR3 coding sequence is TGTGCCAGCACTCGCGGGGGGCACTACTACGAGCAGTACTTC.

This clonotype appeared a few times. The gene calls are TRBV7-6 and TRBJ2-5, with 9 bases aligning to TRBD1. V lost 6 bases to trimming and J lost 5 bases; unmatched junction nucleotides: 10. Per germline, CDR1 SGHVS and CDR2 FNYEAQ. The CDR3 extends over 15 amino acids. In DNA, the CDR3 is TGTGCCAGCAGTTCCGGGACAGGGTGGATGGAGACCCAGTACTTC. Residues: CASSSGTGWMETQYF.

This clonotype was seen repeatedly, ten times or more. DNA of the CDR3: TGTGCCAGCAGCTTAGGGGGGGCCACTGAAGCTTTCTTT. This sequence encodes CASSLGGATEAFF. The V and J genes are TRBV11-2 and TRBJ1-1; perhaps TRBD1 as D (6 bases). Deletions cut 1 base from V and 4 bases from J, with 7 bases between. Germline V lookup: CDR1 SGHAT, CDR2 FQNNGV. The CDR3 sequence is 13 residues long.

V is TRBV10-3 and J is TRBJ2-7; D is undetermined. CDR3 length: 14 amino acids. The V end was cut by 3 bases, the J end by 8 bases, with 17 bases between. The germline V gene has CDR1 ENHRY and CDR2 SYGVKD. In nucleotides, the CDR3 is TGTGCCATCAGTGACGAGCGACCAGATATGAAGCAGTACTTC. This sequence encodes CAISDERPDMKQYF.

The V gene is TRBV7-8, the J gene TRBJ2-7; D is unclear. This CDR3 is 13 amino acids long. V was trimmed by 4 bases and J by 0 bases, leaving 7 bases between them. Germline CDR1 SGHVS, CDR2 FQNEAQ. CDR3 region: CASSYRASYEQYF. CDR3 coding DNA: TGTGCCAGCAGCTATCGGGCCTCCTACGAGCAGTACTTC.

The chain uses TRBV7-9 and TRBJ2-5, with 9 bases identical to TRBD1. This CDR3 is built from 16 residues. The V gene's germline CDR1 is SEHNR and CDR2 FQNEAQ (reference sequence). The V gene end was trimmed by 4 bases and the J gene end by 5 bases; junction bases not matched to a gene: 11. The CDR3 coding sequence is TGTGCCAGCAGCTGGACAGGGGAAGGCGTCGGGGAGACCCAGTACTTC. Translating it yields CASSWTGEGVGETQYF.

This clonotype was seen only a few times. J is TRBJ2-6 and V is TRBV7-9; D ambiguous. Trimming removed 7 bases at V and 3 bases at J, with 7 bases between. CDR1 and CDR2 (germline): SEHNR, FQNEAQ (reference sequence). This CDR3 is built from 13 residues. Here the CDR3 reads CASTVLGANVLTF. As DNA, the CDR3 is TGTGCCAGCACCGTTCTTGGGGCCAACGTCCTGACTTTC.

J is TRBJ1-3 and V is TRBV6-5, with 7 bases fitting TRBD1. In germline, CDR1 is MNHEY, CDR2 SVGAGI. The CDR3 has 13 amino acids. Losses at the gene ends were 8 bases for V and 2 bases for J; bases not matched to a gene: 3. DNA for the CDR3: TGTGCCAGCTGCAGGGGGGCTGGAAACACCATATATTTT. This sequence encodes CASCRGAGNTIYF.

This clonotype has more than one count but fewer than ten. This sequence joins TRBV10-3 and TRBJ1-5; D is unresolved. With 8 bases removed from V and 8 bases from J, the gap between germline ends came to 4 bases. CDR1 ENHRY and CDR2 SYGVKD come from the germline V gene. The CDR3 loop spans 9 amino acids. CDR3 in DNA: TGTGCCATCGGGGAGCCCCAGCATTTT. This codes for CAIGEPQHF.

This chain connects TRBV20-1 to TRBJ1-1; the D gene is possibly TRBD1 (5 bases). The V end was cut by 7 bases, the J end by 6 bases, with 12 bases between. The germline V gene has CDR1 DFQATT and CDR2 SNEGSKA (reference sequence). CDR3 size: 11 residues. The CDR3 loop is CSEDQGAEAFF. CDR3 bases: TGCAGTGAAGACCAAGGGGCTGAAGCTTTCTTT.

This chain joins TRBV6-2 or TRBV6-3 and TRBJ2-1, with TRBD2 as a possible D gene (6 bases). In germline, CDR1 is MNHEY, CDR2 SVGEGT. V lost 0 bases and J 2 bases, leaving 14 bases between the germline ends. This CDR3 comprises 17 residues. The CDR3 nucleotides are TGTGCCAGCAGTTACTCGATAAGGTGGACTACCTACAATGAGCAGTTCTTC. Amino acids: CASSYSIRWTTYNEQFF.

This clonotype was detected a few times. The chain has TRBV12-5 and TRBJ2-3; D not certain. This CDR3 comprises 14 residues. From germline, CDR1 is LGHNT and CDR2 FRNRAP. Trimming took off 3 bases at V and 0 bases at J, with 7 bases between the two ends. The CDR3, as DNA: TGTGCTAGTGGTTTTGGGTCTAGCACAGATACGCAGTATTTT. Protein sequence: CASGFGSSTDTQYF.

The CDR3 DNA is TGCGCCAGCAGCTGGGGGACATATTCCTACGAGCAGTACTTC. It encodes CASSWGTYSYEQYF. The chain uses TRBV5-1 and TRBJ2-7; D is possibly TRBD1 (6 bases). With 3 bases removed from V and 1 base from J, the gap between germline ends came to 11 bases. The germline V gene has CDR1 SGHRS and CDR2 YFSETQ. The CDR3 has 14 residues.

V and J are TRBV7-9 and TRBJ2-7; D might be TRBD1 (6 bases). The CDR3 runs 12 residues. Germline-derived CDR1 and CDR2 are SEHNR and FQNEAQ (reference sequence). Deletions cut 5 bases from V and 7 bases from J, with 12 bases between. CDR3 DNA sequence: TGTGCCAGCAGCCGTGGACAGCTTGAGCAGTACTTC. This sequence encodes CASSRGQLEQYF.

J is TRBJ2-7 and V is TRBV27; TRBD2 matches 12 bases. J gave up 2 bases and V 7 bases, and 9 bases lay outside the gene matches. Germline lookup yields CDR1 MNHEY and CDR2 SMNVEV (reference sequence). The CDR3 sequence is 16 residues long. The CDR3 is CASKTTSGRYAYEQYF. The CDR3 DNA is TGTGCCAGCAAAACGACTAGCGGGAGATATGCCTACGAGCAGTACTTC.

The chain recombines TRBV2 with TRBJ2-2; D uncertain. CDR1 is SNHLY, CDR2 FYNNEI, per germline. The CDR3 covers 14 residues. V dropped 5 bases and J dropped 4 bases, with 11 bases sitting between them. The CDR3 here is CASSRQTTTGELFF. The CDR3 coding sequence is TGTGCCAGCAGTCGTCAGACAACCACCGGGGAGCTGTTTTTT.

This sequence joins TRBV19 and TRBJ2-5; 13 bases map to TRBD2. The CDR3 contains 16 residues. Germline CDR1 reads LNHDA; CDR2 reads SQIVND (reference sequence). Germline trimming cut 3 bases from V and 1 base from J; bases unmatched to any gene: 2. The CDR3 DNA follows: TGTGCCAGTAGTATCCGACTAGCGGGGGGCCAAGAGACCCAGTACTTC. Amino acid sequence: CASSIRLAGGQETQYF.

This clonotype was found a few times. The chain links TRBV11-2 to TRBJ2-7; possible D gene TRBD2, 5 bases. The germline V gene has CDR1 SGHAT and CDR2 FQNNGV. The CDR3 consists of 14 residues. V was shortened by 4 bases and J by 7 bases, with 17 bases between the two germline ends. In DNA form, the CDR3 reads TGTGCCAGCAGCTCCATCCGAGCGGACCAGGAGCAGTACTTC. Its protein product is CASSSIRADQEQYF.

The chain joins TRBV19 to TRBJ2-2; 12 bases agree with TRBD1. After removal of 7 bases from V and 5 bases from J, the junction contained 23 bases not matched to a gene. Germline V lookup: CDR1 LNHDA, CDR2 SQIVND (reference sequence). The CDR3 runs to 21 residues. CDR3 in amino acids: CASTPRLGQGASREETGELFF. The CDR3 DNA reads as TGTGCCAGTACCCCCCGGCTGGGACAGGGGGCCTCGCGGGAGGAGACCGGGGAGCTGTTTTTT.

This clonotype was seen ten or more times. The genes are TRBV2 and TRBJ2-5, with D uncertain. The CDR3 is 10 amino acids. The V gene lost 4 bases and the J gene lost 4 bases, with 1 base spanning the gap. Germline CDR1 and CDR2: SNHLY and FYNNEI. The chain's CDR3 is CASSVETQYF. CDR3 in DNA: TGTGCCAGCAGTGTAGAGACCCAGTACTTC.

The genes are TRBV6-2 or TRBV6-3 and TRBJ2-6, with unresolved D. Germline CDR1 MNHEY, CDR2 SVGEGT. The CDR3 contains 15 residues. Trimming took off 5 bases at V and 0 bases at J, with 8 bases between the two ends. The CDR3: CASSTAVSGANVLTF. CDR3 DNA sequence: TGTGCCAGCAGTACCGCGGTCTCTGGGGCCAACGTCCTGACTTTC.

This clonotype was seen a few times. The J gene is TRBJ2-5, the V gene TRBV6-2 or TRBV6-3; TRBD2 matches at 11 bases. This CDR3 has 14 residues. V trimming: 7 bases; J trimming: 5 bases; junction bases outside the gene matches: 6. Germline lookup yields CDR1 MNHEY and CDR2 SVGEGT. CDR3 in amino acids: CASTGLAGRETQYF. DNA for the CDR3: TGTGCCAGCACCGGACTAGCGGGTAGGGAGACCCAGTACTTC.

This chain joins TRBV6-2 or TRBV6-3 and TRBJ1-6; TRBD1 aligns across 9 bases. The germline V gene encodes CDR1 MNHEY and CDR2 SVGEGT. Trimming removed 7 bases from V and 7 bases from J; junction bases left unmatched: 8. The CDR3 runs to 15 residues. The CDR3 is CASTRSGTGNSPLHF. CDR3 sequence (DNA): TGTGCCAGCACCAGATCCGGGACAGGGAATTCACCCCTCCACTTT.